The 2 T cell receptor beta chains below come from one sample, sequenced in a study of T cells in narcolepsy. Profiling relied on immunoSEQ multiplex PCR, and the TCRdb table lists in-frame clones only, not all of them. The data contain under 30,000 clones, approximately 80% of them singletons. Sequencing was performed on CD45RA- memory CD4+ T cells from PBMCs. The receptors here all came from a human donor with narcolepsy.

As for this clone: The identical CDR3 is also encoded by other nucleotide sequences in the sample. CDR3 in DNA: TGTGCCAGCAGCTTAGTTAATTCACCCCTCCACTTT. It encodes CASSLVNSPLHF. The V call is TRBV11-2, the J call TRBJ1-6; D remains unclear. The V end lost 1 base, the J end lost 6 bases, and 1 base lay between the germline ends. Germline values: CDR1 SGHAT, CDR2 FQNNGV. The CDR3 contains 12 residues. The whole variable domain, filled in from reference TRBV11-2 and TRBJ1-6, reads EAGVAQSPRYKIIEKRQSVAFWCNPISGHATLYWYQQILGQGPKLLIQFQNNGVVDDSQLPKDRFSAERLKGVDSTLKIQPAKLEDSAVYLCASSLVNSPLHFGNGTRLTVT.

This chain joins TRBV11-2 and TRBJ2-7, with 11 bases that match TRBD2. Germline V gives CDR1 SGHAT, CDR2 FQNNGV. The CDR3 loop spans 15 amino acids. Trimming cost V 3 bases and J 6 bases; bases outside gene matches: 7. For the CDR3, the DNA is TGTGCCAGCAGCTTCAATAGCGGGGGGGCCGGCGAGCAGTACTTC. The encoded protein is CASSFNSGGAGEQYF.